Below, 25 T cell receptor beta chains from the same sample are listed, as sequenced in a study of shared clonotypes between healthy human individuals. Only in-frame clones appear in the TCRdb table, and some are missing; sequencing was by immunoSEQ multiplex PCR. The sample has about 2.1 million clones, roughly 91% seen once; the top ten hold under 2%. Positively selected for CCR7, the CD45RO-negative cells used as naive CD8 cells excluded terminally differentiated effector memory CD45RA+ cells. The sequencing sample was made of naive CD8+ T cells from PBMCs. Receptors originate from a man younger than 35 in good health. Some clones in this sample may be carry-over from other donors' samples.

The CDR3 region has the DNA TGTGCCTGGAGGATCCTAACTTACACTGAAGCTTTCTTT. Translation gives CAWRILTYTEAFF. The genes are TRBV30 and TRBJ1-1; D not certain. V lost 3 bases and J 3 bases, leaving 11 bases between the germline ends. CDR1 GTSNPN and CDR2 SVGIG come from the germline V gene (reference sequence). CDR3 length: 13 residues.

This clone has a handful of counts. This chain uses TRBV7-8 with TRBJ2-7; maybe TRBD1 (6 bases). The CDR3 length is 13 residues. Germline CDR1 and CDR2: SGHVS and FQNEAQ. Trimming cost V 7 bases and J 2 bases, with 12 bases left between them. The DNA of the CDR3 is TGTGCCAGCACCTCGGACAGAACCTACGAGCAGTACTTC. Amino acid sequence: CASTSDRTYEQYF.

The gene calls are TRBV19 and TRBJ1-2; D gene ambiguous. The CDR3 is 14 residues long. V lost 4 bases to trimming and J lost 4 bases, with 13 bases between them. CDR1 is LNHDA, CDR2 SQIVND, per germline (reference sequence). CDR3 nucleotides: TGTGCCAGTAGTACGGGAGTAATCGGCTATGGCTACACCTTC. Its protein product is CASSTGVIGYGYTF.

The chain recombines TRBV7-9 with TRBJ2-3, with 7 bases identical to TRBD2. With 1 base clipped from V and 2 bases from J, the junction kept 6 bases outside the gene matches. CDR3 length equals 16 residues. Germline CDR1 is SEHNR and CDR2 is FQNEAQ (reference sequence). The CDR3 DNA sequence: TGTGCCAGCAGCTTAGACCCCAGCGGGGACACAGATACGCAGTATTTT. The encoded protein is CASSLDPSGDTDTQYF.

The genes are TRBV20-1 and TRBJ2-5, with a possible D match to TRBD2 (6 bases). Germline values: CDR1 DFQATT, CDR2 SNEGSKA (reference sequence). With 6 bases removed from V and 7 bases from J, the gap between germline ends came to 12 bases. The CDR3 length is 11 residues. In DNA, the CDR3 is TGCAGTGCCCAGATGGAGGGGACCCAGTACTTC. Encoded protein: CSAQMEGTQYF.

Worth noting for this clone: Other DNA sequences within the sample encode an identical CDR3. This rearrangement joins TRBV6-5 to TRBJ1-5; perhaps TRBD1 as D (6 bases). Per the germline V gene, CDR1 is MNHEY and CDR2 is SVGAGI. This CDR3 has 15 residues. The V gene lost 0 bases and the J gene lost 0 bases, with 6 bases spanning the gap. CDR3 DNA: TGTGCCAGCAGTTACTCCAGGGGTAGCAATCAGCCCCAGCATTTT. As protein: CASSYSRGSNQPQHF.

The chain recombines TRBV7-8 with TRBJ2-7; TRBD2 matches at 9 bases. CDR3 size: 16 residues. Germline loops: CDR1 SGHVS, CDR2 FQNEAQ. V was clipped by 4 bases and J by 2 bases; unmatched bases: 9. The CDR3 protein is CASSSRVSGSPYEQYF. Written as DNA, the CDR3 is TGTGCCAGCAGCTCCCGGGTTAGCGGGAGCCCCTACGAGCAGTACTTC. Filled out from reference TRBV7-8 and TRBJ2-7, the complete variable domain reads GAGVSQSPRYKVAKRGQDVALRCDPISGHVSLFWYQQALGQGPEFLTYFQNEAQLDKSGLPSDRFFAERPEGSVSTLKIQRTQQEDSAVYLCASSSRVSGSPYEQYFGPGTRLTVT.

The rearrangement joins TRBV27 to TRBJ2-1; D is perhaps TRBD1 or TRBD2 (5 bases each). Germline V gene data show CDR1 as MNHEY and CDR2 as SMNVEV (reference sequence). The CDR3 totals 13 residues. The germline V and J ends were trimmed by 1 base and 7 bases, with 8 bases remaining between them. DNA for the CDR3: TGTGCCAGCAGTTTATTCGAGGGGAATGAGCAGTTCTTC. Its protein is CASSLFEGNEQFF.

The J gene is TRBJ2-3, the V gene TRBV9; the D gene is possibly TRBD1 (5 bases). V was cut by 2 bases and J by 2 bases, with 12 bases left in between. Germline V CDR1 and CDR2: SGDLS, YYNGEE. The CDR3 sequence is 15 residues long. CDR3 amino acids: CASSVARASTDTQYF. The CDR3 bases are TGTGCCAGCAGCGTCGCCAGGGCCTCCACAGATACGCAGTATTTT.

The rearrangement links TRBV28 to TRBJ2-1; D is possibly TRBD1 (6 bases). The CDR3 is 14 residues long. The V and J ends lost 1 base and 5 bases respectively, with 9 bases between them. CDR1 is MDHEN, CDR2 SYDVKM, per germline. The CDR3 DNA reads as TGTGCCAGCAGTTTATACAGGGACAACAATGAGCAGTTCTTC. It encodes CASSLYRDNNEQFF.

As to this clone: At the DNA level, this CDR3 is encoded by other sequences in the same sample as well. The chain uses TRBV11-2 and TRBJ2-7, with 7 bases that match TRBD1. The germline gives CDR1 SGHAT, CDR2 FQNNGV. The CDR3 spans 14 residues. V lost 1 base to trimming and J lost 3 bases; unmatched junction nucleotides: 3. CDR3 coding DNA: TGTGCCAGCAGCTTAGTTGGGGACAGCTACGAGCAGTACTTC. It specifies CASSLVGDSYEQYF.

This chain connects TRBV9 to TRBJ2-7; D ambiguous. CDR3 length: 16 amino acids. Per germline, CDR1 SGDLS and CDR2 YYNGEE. Trimming cost V 0 bases and J 1 base, with 14 bases left between them. The CDR3 spells CASSVGSGYLSYEQYF. For the CDR3, the DNA is TGTGCCAGCAGCGTAGGGTCCGGGTATCTTTCCTACGAGCAGTACTTC.

The chain links TRBV9 to TRBJ2-3; D gene ambiguous. The CDR3 has 12 residues. The V and J ends lost 2 bases and 4 bases respectively, with 5 bases between them. The germline gives CDR1 SGDLS, CDR2 YYNGEE. The DNA for the CDR3 is TGTGCCAGCAGCGTTCACCCAGATACGCAGTATTTT. As protein: CASSVHPDTQYF.

This chain joins TRBV7-8 and TRBJ1-4; D gene unclear. The germline V gene encodes CDR1 SGHVS and CDR2 FQNEAQ. The CDR3 covers 14 residues. V was clipped by 2 bases and J by 4 bases, with 8 bases between them. For the CDR3, the DNA is TGTGCCAGCAGCTTAATCGGGGTTAATGAAAAACTGTTTTTT. Translation: CASSLIGVNEKLFF.

The rearrangement links TRBV7-9 to TRBJ1-2; D gene unclear. The germline gives CDR1 SEHNR, CDR2 FQNEAQ (reference sequence). Trimming removed 2 bases at V and 3 bases at J, with 7 bases between. The CDR3 totals 13 residues. This chain's CDR3 is CASSLKGHYGYTF. Here the CDR3 DNA reads TGTGCCAGCAGCTTAAAAGGCCACTATGGCTACACCTTC.

Comment on this clone: The identical CDR3 is also encoded by other nucleotide sequences in the sample. The rearrangement joins TRBV4-1 to TRBJ2-5; no clear D. Trimming took off 0 bases at V and 5 bases at J, with 16 bases between the two ends. The V gene's germline CDR1 is MGHRA and CDR2 YSYEKL. This CDR3 is built from 16 residues. Here the CDR3 DNA reads TGCGCCAGCAGCCAAGACCCGGGCCTCGCACCTGAGACCCAGTACTTC. Translated, it gives CASSQDPGLAPETQYF.

The chain employs TRBV4-3 and TRBJ2-1; possible D gene TRBD2, 6 bases. CDR1 LGHNA and CDR2 YSLEER come from the germline V gene. V was clipped by 1 base and J by 4 bases, with 8 bases between them. The CDR3 is made up of 14 amino acids. The CDR3 region has the DNA TGCGCCAGCAGCCAAGTGGAGGGTTACAATGAGCAGTTCTTC. Amino acids: CASSQVEGYNEQFF.

The CDR3 DNA is TGTGCCAGCAGCTTAGGCGGCAGAACAGTCCAAGAGACCCAGTACTTC. Translation: CASSLGGRTVQETQYF. The chain recombines TRBV11-2 with TRBJ2-5; no clear D. Per the germline V gene, CDR1 is SGHAT and CDR2 is FQNNGV. Trimming stripped 1 base from V and 1 base from J, with 13 bases between. The CDR3 is made up of 16 amino acids. Supplemented by reference TRBV11-2 and TRBJ2-5, the full variable domain reads EAGVAQSPRYKIIEKRQSVAFWCNPISGHATLYWYQQILGQGPKLLIQFQNNGVVDDSQLPKDRFSAERLKGVDSTLKIQPAKLEDSAVYLCASSLGGRTVQETQYFGPGTRLLVL.

The table lists this clone with a few counts. V is TRBV11-2 and J is TRBJ1-3, with TRBD1 identical over 7 bases. This CDR3 comprises 15 residues. In germline, CDR1 is SGHAT, CDR2 FQNNGV. Trimming removed 5 bases from V and 2 bases from J; junction bases left unmatched: 6. The CDR3: CASSTQTGTGNTIYF. The CDR3 DNA sequence: TGTGCCAGCAGCACGCAGACAGGGACTGGAAACACCATATATTTT.

The chain is built from TRBV5-1 and TRBJ1-4; 8 bases line up with TRBD1. CDR1 and CDR2 from the germline V gene are SGHRS and YFSETQ. J gave up 7 bases and V 1 base, and 9 bases lay outside the gene matches. The length of the CDR3 is 16 residues. The CDR3 sequence is CASSLPRTTGAEKLFF. The CDR3 nucleotides read TGCGCCAGCAGCTTGCCCCGAACGACAGGGGCTGAAAAACTGTTTTTT.

In regard to this clone: Within the sample, other DNA sequences also encode this same CDR3. V gene TRBV7-9 combines with J gene TRBJ1-2, with a possible D match to TRBD1 (5 bases). Trimming removed 5 bases at V and 3 bases at J, with 10 bases between. The CDR3 is made up of 13 amino acids. Germline V gives CDR1 SEHNR, CDR2 FQNEAQ (reference sequence). The CDR3 reads CASSLSGYYGYTF. CDR3 coding DNA: TGTGCCAGCAGCCTCTCAGGGTACTATGGCTACACCTTC.

V and J are TRBV7-7 and TRBJ2-7; D possibly corresponds to TRBD2 (5 bases). V gave up 11 bases and J gave up 6 bases, with 29 bases separating them. The CDR3 runs to 16 residues. Germline lookup yields CDR1 SSHAT and CDR2 FNYEAQ (reference sequence). The CDR3 nucleotides read TGTGCCCCTAGCTACCGGTTAATGGGGTTAGGTTGCGAGCAGTACTTC. Translated: CAPSYRLMGLGCEQYF.

Points on this clone: Other DNA sequences from this sample encode an identical CDR3 as well. The J gene is TRBJ2-1, the V gene TRBV7-9; 12 positions agree with TRBD2. CDR3 length equals 15 residues. From germline, CDR1 is SEHNR and CDR2 FQNEAQ (reference sequence). The V segment lost 6 bases and the J segment 4 bases; nucleotides outside the gene matches: 4. This chain's CDR3 is CASRGGLAGYNEQFF. The CDR3 region has the DNA TGTGCCAGCAGGGGCGGACTAGCGGGATACAATGAGCAGTTCTTC.

This sequence joins TRBV5-1 and TRBJ2-7, with D perhaps matching TRBD1 (6 bases). CDR3 size: 15 residues. CDR1 and CDR2 (germline): SGHRS, YFSETQ. V gave up 3 bases and J gave up 0 bases, with 13 bases separating them. The CDR3 region has the DNA TGCGCCAGCAGCTCCCCCGGGACAAACTCCTACGAGCAGTACTTC. Amino acid sequence: CASSSPGTNSYEQYF.

V usage is TRBV5-4 and J usage is TRBJ1-4; 10 bases align to TRBD1. CDR3 size: 19 residues. CDR1 is SGHNT, CDR2 YYREEE, per germline (reference sequence). V shed 5 bases, J shed 10 bases, and the junction held 23 bases outside the gene matches. In DNA form, the CDR3 reads TGTGCCAGCAGTGACCCCGGGACAGGGGCGACGTGGGAGATTGGAAAACTGTTTTTT. This sequence encodes CASSDPGTGATWEIGKLFF.